The sequence of this T cell receptor (beta chain) was determined in a study of identifying expanded T cells in peripheral blood. Healthy donors had no documented immune events, such as infections, while sampled. Of note for this clone: What it binds is not known.

Notes on the study in general: Variance in clone template counts between approximately two-week samples significantly increased with total template count across all healthy donors. Over around two and four weeks, about 15 and 18 clones changed, versus around 1.3 between replicates.

Some clones are missing from TCRdb's copy, which holds only in-frame ones; the method was immunoSEQ multiplex PCR. The table includes 70,000 to 95,000 clones, about nine tenths detected once. This CDR3 is built from 15 residues. The J segment lost 9 bases and the V segment lost 2 bases, leaving 6 bases of the junction unmatched. Germline-derived CDR1 and CDR2 are SGHTS and YDEGEE. This receptor was taken from a person aged 18 to 69 in good health. The chain recombines TRBV5-8 with TRBJ2-1; TRBD1 matches 12 bases. The sample comprised blood. The CDR3 region has the DNA TGTGCCAGCAGCTTTCGGGACAGGGGGCAGGGTGAGCAGTTCTTC. Protein sequence: CASSFRDRGQGEQFF.